The 32 T cell receptor beta chains in this list originate from one sample, sequenced in a study of blood T cell repertoires in COVID-19. The protocol was immunoSEQ multiplex PCR, while the TCRdb copy is restricted to in-frame clones and leaves out a portion. The repertoire holds some 150,000 clones, with around 87% as singletons. The sequenced sample was PBMCs or T cells enriched from blood (not recorded which). The receptors stem from a woman in her thirties with acute COVID-19.

This rearrangement joins TRBV7-6 to TRBJ1-2; TRBD1 matches 8 bases. Germline CDR1 and CDR2: SGHVS and FNYEAQ. The CDR3 is 14 amino acids. Unmatched junction bases numbered 8, after V lost 4 bases and J lost 7 bases. Written as DNA, the CDR3 is TGTGCCAGCAGCTCGCGGACAGGGCGGATTGGCTACACCTTC. Protein: CASSSRTGRIGYTF.

This clone was recorded once. This chain joins TRBV5-1 and TRBJ2-7; 8 nucleotides match TRBD1. Germline V gene lookup returns CDR1 SGHRS and CDR2 YFSETQ. The CDR3 consists of 15 residues. V was clipped by 4 bases and J by 3 bases; unmatched bases: 9. The CDR3 region is CASSRSGTGYYEQYF. The CDR3 DNA follows: TGCGCCAGCAGCCGCTCCGGGACAGGATACTACGAGCAGTACTTC.

V usage is TRBV7-6 and J usage is TRBJ2-1, with 11 bases fitting TRBD1. Trimming took 5 bases from V and 8 from J; bases not matched to a gene: 11. The CDR3 sequence is 16 residues long. The V gene's germline CDR1 is SGHVS and CDR2 FNYEAQ. This CDR3 is CASSRGRDRGSDEQFF. The CDR3 region has the DNA TGTGCCAGCAGCCGGGGCCGGGACAGGGGGTCCGATGAGCAGTTCTTC.

J is TRBJ1-2 and V is TRBV29-1; no clear D. From germline, CDR1 is SQVTM and CDR2 ANQGSEA. CDR3 size: 12 residues. Trimming took 3 bases from V and 2 from J, leaving 7 bases between them. The CDR3 protein is CSVDGGNYGYTF. For the CDR3, the DNA is TGCAGCGTTGATGGCGGGAACTATGGCTACACCTTC. Complete variable domain (other parts from reference TRBV29-1 and TRBJ1-2): SAVISQKPSRDICQRGTSLTIQCQVDSQVTMMFWYRQQPGQSLTLIATANQGSEATYESGFVIDKFPISRPNLTFSTLTVSNMSPEDSSIYLCSVDGGNYGYTFGSGTRLTVV.

J is TRBJ2-7 and V is TRBV7-2; 8 nucleotides line up with TRBD2. Germline-derived CDR1 and CDR2 are SGHTA and FQGNSA. The CDR3 runs to 16 residues. V gave up 5 bases and J gave up 3 bases; unmatched junction bases: 12. The CDR3 reads CASSPTGGTSFYEQYF. CDR3 DNA: TGTGCCAGCAGCCCCACCGGGGGGACTAGTTTCTACGAGCAGTACTTC.

V is TRBV7-6 and J is TRBJ1-4, with a tentative D call TRBD1 (5 bases). V lost 6 bases to trimming and J lost 6 bases, with 14 bases between them. There are 14 residues in the CDR3. Germline CDR1 is SGHVS and CDR2 is FNYEAQ. CDR3 sequence reads: CASSSGLEHEKLFF. CDR3 nucleotide sequence: TGTGCCAGCAGTTCAGGGTTAGAGCATGAAAAACTGTTTTTT. Full variable domain (rest looked up from reference TRBV7-6 and TRBJ1-4): GAGVSQSPRYKVTKRGQDVALRCDPISGHVSLYWYRQALGQGPEFLTYFNYEAQQDKSGLPNDRFSAERPEGSISTLTIQRTEQRDSAMYRCASSSGLEHEKLFFGSGTQLSVL.

The chain uses TRBV9 and TRBJ1-3, with D perhaps matching TRBD1 (5 bases). The CDR3 spans 14 residues. Germline values: CDR1 SGDLS, CDR2 YYNGEE. V was pared by 4 bases and J by 4 bases, with 12 bases between. The CDR3 region has the DNA TGTGCCAGCAGCTCCAGGGTTTTCGGAAACACCATATATTTT. It is translated as CASSSRVFGNTIYF.

The V call is TRBV14, the J call TRBJ2-1, with 10 bases matching TRBD2. Germline V lookup: CDR1 SGHDN, CDR2 FVKESK. The CDR3 is made up of 18 amino acids. J was trimmed by 7 bases and V by 0 bases; bases with no gene match: 12. CDR3 loop: CASSQDVASGRFRNEQFF. As DNA, the CDR3 is TGTGCCAGCAGCCAAGATGTAGCTAGCGGGAGATTCAGGAATGAGCAGTTCTTC.

This clone appeared once. This chain uses TRBV3-1 (or the pseudogene TRBV3-2) with TRBJ2-3; TRBD1 is a possible D gene (6 bases). This CDR3 contains 13 residues. CDR1 is LGHDT and CDR2 is YNNKEL in the germline V gene (reference sequence). Trimming cost V 4 bases and J 3 bases, with 8 bases left between them. The CDR3 protein is CASSLTGTDTQYF. CDR3 nucleotide sequence: TGTGCCAGCAGCCTAACAGGGACAGATACGCAGTATTTT.

The rearrangement uses TRBV5-1 and TRBJ2-3, with 10 bases lining up with TRBD2. This CDR3 is built from 16 residues. J gave up 4 bases and V 0 bases, and 5 bases lay outside the gene matches. Germline values: CDR1 SGHRS, CDR2 YFSETQ. CDR3 coding DNA: TGCGCCAGCAGCTTGGCACTAGCGGGAATGGCAGATACGCAGTATTTT. This gives the protein CASSLALAGMADTQYF.

V and J are TRBV19 and TRBJ2-3; TRBD2 matches 8 bases. This CDR3 region has 15 residues. Looked up from germline, CDR1 is LNHDA and CDR2 is SQIVND (reference sequence). With V trimmed by 5 bases and J by 2 bases, 6 bases remained unmatched. This CDR3 reads CASSGVAGYTDTQYF. DNA for the CDR3: TGTGCCAGTAGTGGTGTAGCGGGGTACACAGATACGCAGTATTTT.

The V and J genes are TRBV5-1 and TRBJ2-1; no clear D gene. The CDR3 has 14 residues. V lost 3 bases, J lost 0 bases, and 7 bases lay in between. CDR1 is SGHRS and CDR2 is YFSETQ in the germline V gene. CDR3 DNA sequence: TGCGCCAGCAGCTGGTCAGACTCCTACAATGAGCAGTTCTTC. Amino acid sequence: CASSWSDSYNEQFF. Using reference TRBV5-1 and TRBJ2-1 for the parts outside the CDR3, the full variable domain is KAGVTQTPRYLIKTRGQQVTLSCSPISGHRSVSWYQQTPGQGLQFLFEYFSETQRNKGNFPGRFSGRQFSNSRSEMNVSTLELGDSALYLCASSWSDSYNEQFFGPGTRLTVL.

The chain employs TRBV6-5 and TRBJ2-2; D perhaps matches TRBD2 (5 bases). CDR3 length: 16 amino acids. Germline lookup yields CDR1 MNHEY and CDR2 SVGAGI. V was clipped by 4 bases and J by 7 bases, with 19 bases between them. CDR3: CASSSPGLGLGGELFF. The CDR3 DNA reads as TGTGCCAGCAGTTCCCCAGGACTGGGCCTCGGCGGGGAGCTGTTTTTT.

The rearrangement uses TRBV3-1 (or the pseudogene TRBV3-2) and TRBJ2-2, with TRBD1 matching 11 bases. V lost 5 bases, J lost 6 bases, and 14 bases stayed unmatched. The CDR3 has 18 amino acids. The germline V gene encodes CDR1 LGHDT and CDR2 YNNKEL (reference sequence). The CDR3: CASSFQPGDRGFPGELFF. In DNA form, the CDR3 reads TGTGCCAGCAGCTTCCAACCCGGGGACAGGGGGTTCCCCGGGGAGCTGTTTTTT.

This chain connects TRBV5-1 to TRBJ1-3; D call uncertain. The CDR3 sequence is 15 residues long. CDR1 and CDR2 from the germline V gene are SGHRS and YFSETQ. Trimming pared 0 bases from V and 0 bases from J, leaving 7 bases between. The CDR3 loop is CASSLAADSGNTIYF. The CDR3 bases are TGCGCCAGCAGCTTGGCGGCGGACTCTGGAAACACCATATATTTT.

The chain has TRBV28 and TRBJ1-3, with D possibly being TRBD1 (6 bases). The CDR3 length is 15 residues. CDR1 MDHEN and CDR2 SYDVKM come from the germline V gene. Trimming stripped 0 bases from V and 0 bases from J, with 6 bases between. The CDR3, as DNA: TGTGCCAGCAGTTTATGGGACAGCTCTGGAAACACCATATATTTT. Protein product: CASSLWDSSGNTIYF.

The chain is built from TRBV9 and TRBJ1-2, with D unresolved. Trimming took off 0 bases at V and 3 bases at J, with 18 bases between the two ends. The CDR3 spans 17 residues. The germline V gene has CDR1 SGDLS and CDR2 YYNGEE. The CDR3 is CASSVASRFSGDYGYTF. Here the CDR3 DNA reads TGTGCCAGCAGCGTAGCTTCTCGGTTCTCAGGTGACTATGGCTACACCTTC.

The chain employs TRBV7-2 and TRBJ2-7, with D perhaps matching TRBD2 (5 bases). V lost 2 bases to trimming and J lost 2 bases, with 16 bases between them. The CDR3 has 16 residues. Germline loops: CDR1 SGHTA, CDR2 FQGNSA. The CDR3 DNA reads TGTGCCAGCAGCTTACAATCGGGGTTCCCTACCTACGAGCAGTACTTC. This translates into CASSLQSGFPTYEQYF.

The chain carries TRBV15 and TRBJ1-3, with D unclear. This CDR3 has 14 residues. V shed 0 bases and J shed 1 base, with 4 bases lying between them. Germline-derived CDR1 and CDR2 are LNHNV and YYDKDF (reference sequence). This chain's CDR3 is CATSRDLSGNTIYF. CDR3 nucleotides: TGTGCCACCAGCAGAGATTTATCTGGAAACACCATATATTTT.

The V and J genes are TRBV10-1 and TRBJ1-3; D call uncertain. From germline, CDR1 is WNHNN and CDR2 SYGVQD (reference sequence). The CDR3 is 11 residues long. V lost 10 bases to trimming and J lost 4 bases, with 8 bases between them. The CDR3 is CATPQGNTIYF. The DNA of the CDR3 is TGCGCCACCCCCCAGGGAAACACCATATATTTT.

The rearrangement joins TRBV2 to TRBJ1-4; D ambiguous. Germline assignment: CDR1 SNHLY and CDR2 FYNNEI. This CDR3 region has 15 residues. V dropped 5 bases and J dropped 0 bases, with 10 bases sitting between them. CDR3 in DNA: TGTGCCAGCAGTACTGTCGGGGCAACTAATGAAAAACTGTTTTTT. Translating it yields CASSTVGATNEKLFF.

The chain carries TRBV3-1 (or the pseudogene TRBV3-2) and TRBJ1-2; D is ambiguous. CDR1 LGHDT and CDR2 YNNKEL come from the germline V gene (reference sequence). This CDR3 is 13 amino acids long. Trimming took 1 base from V and 7 from J, leaving 10 bases between them. This CDR3 reads CASSQVIQSGYTF. The CDR3 coding sequence is TGTGCCAGCAGCCAAGTGATACAGTCTGGCTACACCTTC.

CDR3 sequence: CASRSSGSGNTIYF. The CDR3 region has the DNA TGTGCCAGCCGATCTTCGGGGTCTGGAAACACCATATATTTT. The chain recombines TRBV28 with TRBJ1-3; no reliable D call. V shed 8 bases and J shed 1 base, with 12 bases lying between them. The CDR3 totals 14 residues. The V gene's germline CDR1 is MDHEN and CDR2 SYDVKM.

This chain connects TRBV3-1 (or the pseudogene TRBV3-2) to TRBJ1-1; D uncertain. The CDR3 spans 13 residues. Trimming cost V 3 bases and J 1 base, with 6 bases left between them. CDR1 and CDR2 from the germline V gene are LGHDT and YNNKEL (reference sequence). The CDR3 reads CASSQLRNTEAFF. CDR3 in DNA: TGTGCCAGCAGCCAGCTTAGGAACACTGAAGCTTTCTTT.

The V and J genes are TRBV28 and TRBJ1-2, with unresolved D. V was clipped by 2 bases and J by 3 bases, with 10 bases between them. In germline, CDR1 is MDHEN, CDR2 SYDVKM. The CDR3 sequence is 14 residues long. CDR3 protein: CASSLRWQDYGYTF. The DNA for the CDR3 is TGTGCCAGCAGTTTACGGTGGCAGGACTATGGCTACACCTTC.

The chain couples TRBV18 to TRBJ1-3; D is unresolved. V dropped 0 bases and J dropped 7 bases, with 10 bases sitting between them. CDR3 size: 14 residues. Germline V lookup: CDR1 KGHSH, CDR2 LQKENI. The CDR3 region has the DNA TGTGCCAGCTCACCACCGCCAGGCCGGAACACCATATATTTT. Residues: CASSPPPGRNTIYF.

V gene TRBV7-8 combines with J gene TRBJ1-1, with a tentative D call TRBD1 (5 bases). Germline CDR1 reads SGHVS; CDR2 reads FQNEAQ. Trimming took off 1 base at V and 1 base at J, with 13 bases between the two ends. The CDR3 is 16 amino acids. The CDR3 here is CASSLGPQGTNTEAFF. Here the CDR3 DNA reads TGTGCCAGCAGCTTAGGGCCCCAGGGTACGAACACTGAAGCTTTCTTT.

The V and J genes are TRBV27 and TRBJ1-1; D is possibly TRBD1 (6 bases). The CDR3 contains 13 residues. CDR1 and CDR2 (germline): MNHEY, SMNVEV (reference sequence). V lost 5 bases and J lost 11, with 18 bases in between. CDR3 residues: CASSQRTARSAFF. The CDR3 nucleotides read TGTGCCAGCAGTCAGAGGACAGCACGATCGGCTTTCTTT.

This chain links TRBV29-1 with TRBJ1-1; the match to TRBD1 covers 8 bases. Germline V gene data show CDR1 as SQVTM and CDR2 as ANQGSEA. The length of the CDR3 is 14 residues. The trim removed 4 bases at V and 8 bases at J, leaving 12 bases unmatched. The CDR3: CSVGRTGTGSEAFF. In DNA, the CDR3 is TGCAGCGTTGGGAGGACAGGGACTGGGAGCGAAGCTTTCTTT.

The chain joins TRBV5-4 to TRBJ2-5; D possibly corresponds to TRBD2 (5 bases). CDR1 is SGHNT, CDR2 YYREEE, per germline (reference sequence). CDR3 size: 15 residues. Trimming left V 3 bases short and J 2 bases short, with 14 bases between. The CDR3 here is CASSSSQRPQETQYF. The CDR3 DNA is TGTGCCAGCAGCTCCTCTCAGCGGCCTCAAGAGACCCAGTACTTC.

The rearrangement uses TRBV27 and TRBJ1-5, with TRBD1 identical over 7 bases. CDR3 size: 14 residues. Per the germline V gene, CDR1 is MNHEY and CDR2 is SMNVEV (reference sequence). Trimming took 5 bases from V and 5 from J; bases not matched to a gene: 6. The CDR3 DNA is TGTGCCAGCAGTCCACAGGGGTGGCATCAGCCCCAGCATTTT. It translates to CASSPQGWHQPQHF.

V and J are TRBV11-2 and TRBJ1-1, with a possible D match to TRBD1 (6 bases). The CDR3 loop spans 13 amino acids. CDR1 is SGHAT and CDR2 is FQNNGV in the germline V gene. V lost 5 bases to trimming and J lost 7 bases, with 14 bases between them. CDR3 DNA sequence: TGTGCCAGCAGCCTTTCAGGGGTAGGTGAAGCTTTCTTT. It specifies CASSLSGVGEAFF.